This T cell receptor beta chain was captured by sequencing in a study of regulatory T cells in long-lasting Graves disease. The time point denotes: newly diagnosed GD, antithyroid drugs for less than 3 months. Extracted PBMC RNA gave rise to the TCR library. This clonotype was recorded at least ten times. CDR1 and CDR2 (germline): SQVTM, ANQGSEA. This CDR3 region has 12 residues. Trimming removed 5 bases from V and 3 bases from J; junction bases left unmatched: 3. Arm-PCR of CDR3 regions with iRepertoire HTBI primers generated TCR beta libraries. TCRdb reanalysed the multiplex PCR reads using MiXCR and keeps one entry per CDR3 protein. The sample records around 500,000 distinct CDR3 sequences, 13% being singletons. These same records also appear under a second study, on T cells in Graves' hyperthyroidism and ophthalmopathy. That paper notes: Researchers ran a first-round RT-PCR on the TCR CDR3 using the HTBI primer set.

This clonotype was obtained from a man younger than 40 with Graves disease. The sequences come from peripheral blood mononuclear cells (PBMCs), collected at new diagnosis, from a patient treated with antithyroid drugs. The J gene is TRBJ2-5, the V gene TRBV29-1; 7 bases fit TRBD1. The CDR3 loop is CSVSQGEETQYF. The CDR3, as DNA: TGCAGCGTTTCCCAGGGGGAAGAGACCCAGTACTTC.